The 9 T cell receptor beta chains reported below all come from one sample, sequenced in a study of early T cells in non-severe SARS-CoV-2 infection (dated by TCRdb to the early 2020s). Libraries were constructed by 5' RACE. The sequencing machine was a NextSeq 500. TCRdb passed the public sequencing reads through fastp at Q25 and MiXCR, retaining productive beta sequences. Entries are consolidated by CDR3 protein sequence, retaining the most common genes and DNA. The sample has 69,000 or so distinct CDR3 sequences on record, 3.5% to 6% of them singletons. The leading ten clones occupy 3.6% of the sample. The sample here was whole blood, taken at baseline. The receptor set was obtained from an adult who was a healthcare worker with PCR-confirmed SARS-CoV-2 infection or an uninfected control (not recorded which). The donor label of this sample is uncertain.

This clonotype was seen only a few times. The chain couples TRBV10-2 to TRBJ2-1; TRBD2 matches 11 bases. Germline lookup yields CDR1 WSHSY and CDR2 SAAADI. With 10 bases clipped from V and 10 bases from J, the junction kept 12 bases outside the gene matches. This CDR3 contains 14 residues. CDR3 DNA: TGCGCCATACCGACCGGACTAGCGGGCGAGGAGCAGTTCTTC. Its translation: CAIPTGLAGEEQFF.

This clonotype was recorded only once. The CDR3: CASSRPSRSSYNSPLHF. The CDR3 DNA is TGTGCCAGCAGTAGACCCTCCCGGAGCTCCTATAATTCACCCCTCCACTTT. This sequence joins TRBV6-2 or TRBV6-3 and TRBJ1-6; D is ambiguous. Germline V lookup: CDR1 MNHEY, CDR2 SVGEGT. Trimming took 5 bases from V and 0 from J, leaving 14 bases between them. This CDR3 is 17 amino acids long.

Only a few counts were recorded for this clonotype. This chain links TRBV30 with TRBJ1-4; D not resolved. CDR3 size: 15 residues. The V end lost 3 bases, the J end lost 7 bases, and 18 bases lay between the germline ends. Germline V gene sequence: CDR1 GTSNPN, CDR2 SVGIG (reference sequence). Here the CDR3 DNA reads TGTGCCTGGAGCCCGACCGGGGATGTAGGTGAAAAACTGTTTTTT. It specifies CAWSPTGDVGEKLFF.

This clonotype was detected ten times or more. This CDR3 reads CASSDEAGPSYNEQFF. As DNA, the CDR3 is TGTGCCAGCAGCGACGAGGCAGGGCCATCCTACAATGAGCAGTTCTTC. The chain couples TRBV7-9 to TRBJ2-1; possible D gene TRBD1, 5 bases. Trimming shortened V by 5 bases and J by 1 base, and 15 bases separated the two germline ends. CDR3 size: 16 residues. Germline V gene data show CDR1 as SEHNR and CDR2 as FQNEAQ (reference sequence).

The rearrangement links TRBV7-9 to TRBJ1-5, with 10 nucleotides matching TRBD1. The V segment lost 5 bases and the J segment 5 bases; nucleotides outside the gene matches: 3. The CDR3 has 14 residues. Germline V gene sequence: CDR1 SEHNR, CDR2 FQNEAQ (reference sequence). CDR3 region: CASSTTGGDQPQHF. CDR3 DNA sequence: TGTGCCAGCAGCACGACAGGGGGCGATCAGCCCCAGCATTTT. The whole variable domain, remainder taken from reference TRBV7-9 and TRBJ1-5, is DTGVSQNPRHKITKRGQNVTFRCDPISEHNRLYWYRQTLGQGPEFLTYFQNEAQLEKSRLLSDRFSAERPKGSFSTLEIQRTEQGDSAMYLCASSTTGGDQPQHFGDGTRLSIL.

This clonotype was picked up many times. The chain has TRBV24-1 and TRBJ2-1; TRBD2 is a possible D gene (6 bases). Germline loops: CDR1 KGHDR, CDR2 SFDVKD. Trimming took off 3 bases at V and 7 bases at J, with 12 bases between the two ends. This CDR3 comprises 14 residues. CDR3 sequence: CATSDPGGPNEQFF. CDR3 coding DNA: TGTGCCACCAGTGATCCCGGGGGTCCAAATGAGCAGTTCTTC.

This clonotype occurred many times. The CDR3 DNA is TGTGCCAGTAGTACTCTCGACAGCATAGCAATCAGCCCCCAGCATTTT. Translating it yields CASSTLDSIAISPQHF. This sequence joins TRBV19 and TRBJ1-5; a weak D match, TRBD1 (5 bases). This CDR3 comprises 16 residues. Trimming removed 4 bases at V and 10 bases at J, with 23 bases between. Germline V gene sequence: CDR1 LNHDA, CDR2 SQIVND (reference sequence). The full variable domain, in which reference TRBV19 and TRBJ1-5 provide the parts outside the CDR3, is DGGITQSPKYLFRKEGQNVTLSCEQNLNHDAMYWYRQDPGQGLRLIYYSQIVNDFQKGDIAEGYSVSREKKESFPLTVTSAQKNPTAFYLCASSTLDSIAISPQHFGDGTRLSIL.

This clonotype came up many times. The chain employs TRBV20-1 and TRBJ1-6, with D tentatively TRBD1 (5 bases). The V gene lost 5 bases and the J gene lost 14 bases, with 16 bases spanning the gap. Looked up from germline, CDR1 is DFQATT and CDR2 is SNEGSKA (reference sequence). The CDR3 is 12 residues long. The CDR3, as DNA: TGCAGTGCTGCCGGGGGGGATGCGACCCTCCACTTT. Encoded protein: CSAAGGDATLHF.

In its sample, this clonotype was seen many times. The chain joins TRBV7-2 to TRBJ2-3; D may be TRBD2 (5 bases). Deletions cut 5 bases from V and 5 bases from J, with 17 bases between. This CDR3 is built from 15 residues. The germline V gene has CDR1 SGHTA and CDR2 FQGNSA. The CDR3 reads CASSKGEGLIDTQYF. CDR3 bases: TGTGCCAGCAGCAAGGGTGAGGGATTGATAGATACGCAGTATTTT.